The 4 T cell receptor beta chains below were found in one sample sequenced in a study of T cells after yellow fever vaccination. In TCRdb, the 5' RACE reads were re-called with MiXCR into one record per CDR3 protein. The table records hundreds of thousands of distinct CDR3 sequences, 19% of them present only once. The sequences come from PBMCs, collected 15 days after the yellow fever booster vaccination. The receptor set was obtained from a man aged 25 to 40 who received the YFV17D yellow fever vaccine.

This chain uses TRBV10-3 with TRBJ2-1; 13 bases fit TRBD2. The CDR3 is made up of 16 amino acids. V lost 7 bases to trimming and J lost 5 bases; unmatched junction nucleotides: 8. Germline loops: CDR1 ENHRY, CDR2 SYGVKD. The CDR3 sequence: CAITPTLAGGHNEQFF. Written as DNA, the CDR3 is TGTGCCATCACACCGACACTAGCGGGAGGGCACAATGAGCAGTTCTTC.

The chain employs TRBV7-9 and TRBJ1-4; a weak D match, TRBD1 (6 bases). The CDR3 consists of 13 residues. Germline CDR1 SEHNR, CDR2 FQNEAQ (reference sequence). V dropped 8 bases and J dropped 7 bases, with 14 bases sitting between them. Here the CDR3 reads CASPGEGSEKLFF. The CDR3 nucleotides read TGTGCCAGCCCAGGGGAGGGGAGTGAAAAACTGTTTTTT.

This clonotype was seen a few times. The J gene is TRBJ2-7, the V gene TRBV3-1; D is unclear. Trimming cost V 5 bases and J 5 bases, with 13 bases left between them. The CDR3 is made up of 13 amino acids. Per germline, CDR1 LGHDT and CDR2 YNNKEL (reference sequence). CDR3 DNA sequence: TGTGCCAGCAGCTGGGGTCAGGAGCACGAGCAGTACTTC. Protein: CASSWGQEHEQYF.

The chain has TRBV20-1 and TRBJ1-2; weak D call: TRBD1 (6 bases). Germline V gives CDR1 DFQATT, CDR2 SNEGSKA (reference sequence). The CDR3 runs 14 residues. V lost 7 bases, J lost 7 bases, and 22 bases lay in between. The CDR3 loop is CSVKPGEKDSGYTF. The DNA for the CDR3 is TGCAGTGTCAAACCCGGGGAGAAGGACAGTGGCTACACCTTC.